These 18 T cell receptor beta chains came from one sample sequenced in a study of cytomegalovirus exposure and HLA in healthy donors. TCRdb's table, derived via immunoSEQ multiplex PCR, lists solely in-frame clones and lacks some. The sample has about 130,000 clones; 88% are singletons. The source material was PBMCs. These receptors all come from a man between 25 and 39 years old in good health and CMV-seronegative.

The chain combines TRBV5-1 with TRBJ2-7; possible D gene TRBD1, 6 bases. V lost 5 bases to trimming and J lost 0 bases, with 21 bases between them. CDR1 and CDR2 (germline): SGHRS, YFSETQ. The CDR3 has 17 amino acids. The DNA for the CDR3 is TGCGCCAGCAGGGGGATTGACGGACAGCTTCCCTCCTACGAGCAGTACTTC. Translation gives CASRGIDGQLPSYEQYF.

The V gene is TRBV19, the J gene TRBJ1-1; 11 bases fit TRBD1. Germline V lookup: CDR1 LNHDA, CDR2 SQIVND (reference sequence). The CDR3 covers 15 residues. J gave up 3 bases and V 5 bases, and 5 bases lay outside the gene matches. Here the CDR3 DNA reads TGTGCCAGTAGTCGGACAGGGGGCTTGGACACTGAAGCTTTCTTT. Translated, it gives CASSRTGGLDTEAFF.

V usage is TRBV5-6 and J usage is TRBJ2-7; D might be TRBD2 (6 bases). Trimming cost V 0 bases and J 7 bases, with 8 bases left between them. The CDR3 has 12 amino acids. From germline, CDR1 is SGHDT and CDR2 YYEEEE. The CDR3 DNA reads TGTGCCAGCAGCTTGGAAGGGAGGGAGCAGTACTTC. It yields the protein CASSLEGREQYF. Complete variable domain (other parts from reference TRBV5-6 and TRBJ2-7): DAGVTQSPTHLIKTRGQQVTLRCSPKSGHDTVSWYQQALGQGPQFIFQYYEEEERQRGNFPDRFSGHQFPNYSSELNVNALLLGDSALYLCASSLEGREQYFGPGTRLTVT.

The chain recombines TRBV5-4 with TRBJ2-1; TRBD2 matches at 12 bases. CDR1 is SGHNT, CDR2 YYREEE, per germline (reference sequence). The V segment lost 0 bases and the J segment 7 bases; nucleotides outside the gene matches: 2. The CDR3 has 15 residues. The CDR3 coding sequence is TGTGCCAGCAGCTTGGCCGGGACTAGCGGGAATGAGCAGTTCTTC. This codes for CASSLAGTSGNEQFF. The whole variable domain, filled in from reference TRBV5-4 and TRBJ2-1, reads ETGVTQSPTHLIKTRGQQVTLRCSSQSGHNTVSWYQQALGQGPQFIFQYYREEENGRGNFPPRFSGLQFPNYSSELNVNALELDDSALYLCASSLAGTSGNEQFFGPGTRLTVL.

This clone was observed a single time. The chain couples TRBV9 to TRBJ1-1; no clear D gene. CDR1 is SGDLS and CDR2 is YYNGEE in the germline V gene. The CDR3 contains 15 residues. The V and J ends lost 4 bases and 3 bases respectively, with 16 bases between them. The chain's CDR3 is CASSPAPSGDTEAFF. The DNA of the CDR3 is TGTGCCAGCAGCCCCGCCCCCAGCGGGGACACTGAAGCTTTCTTT.

V and J are TRBV10-1 and TRBJ2-7; D unclear. The CDR3 loop spans 12 amino acids. Germline loops: CDR1 WNHNN, CDR2 SYGVQD (reference sequence). Trimming removed 3 bases from V and 3 bases from J, with 6 bases in between. CDR3 nucleotide sequence: TGCGCCAGCAGTGAAAACAGCTACGAGCAGTACTTC. The encoded protein is CASSENSYEQYF.

The chain is built from TRBV5-1 and TRBJ2-1; 8 nucleotides agree with TRBD2. The CDR3 has 15 residues. The junction had 8 bases not matched to a gene; V was cut back by 4 bases and J by 5 bases. Per germline, CDR1 SGHRS and CDR2 YFSETQ. CDR3 region: CASSPKTSENNEQFF. In DNA form, the CDR3 reads TGCGCCAGCAGCCCTAAGACTAGCGAGAACAATGAGCAGTTCTTC. Using reference TRBV5-1 and TRBJ2-1 for the parts outside the CDR3, the full variable domain is KAGVTQTPRYLIKTRGQQVTLSCSPISGHRSVSWYQQTPGQGLQFLFEYFSETQRNKGNFPGRFSGRQFSNSRSEMNVSTLELGDSALYLCASSPKTSENNEQFFGPGTRLTVL.

The gene calls are TRBV30 and TRBJ1-5; D unresolved. V dropped 1 base and J dropped 1 base, with 5 bases sitting between them. CDR1 is GTSNPN, CDR2 SVGIG, per germline (reference sequence). The CDR3 has 13 residues. CDR3 loop: CAWSDYSNQPQHF. The CDR3, as DNA: TGTGCCTGGAGTGACTACAGCAATCAGCCCCAGCATTTT.

The rearrangement uses TRBV5-1 and TRBJ1-1, with a tentative D call TRBD1 (5 bases). The CDR3 loop spans 14 amino acids. Germline-derived CDR1 and CDR2 are SGHRS and YFSETQ. Deletions cut 2 bases from V and 0 bases from J, with 8 bases between. Here the CDR3 DNA reads TGCGCCAGCAGCTTCAGGGTATTGAACACTGAAGCTTTCTTT. Translation: CASSFRVLNTEAFF.

The rearrangement links TRBV7-9 to TRBJ1-1; D perhaps matches TRBD1 (6 bases). The CDR3 sequence is 14 residues long. V was clipped by 0 bases and J by 5 bases, with 10 bases between them. Per germline, CDR1 SEHNR and CDR2 FQNEAQ (reference sequence). The CDR3 nucleotides read TGTGCCAGCAGCTTAGCGGGGGCGCGTACTGAAGCTTTCTTT. Protein product: CASSLAGARTEAFF.

The V and J genes are TRBV6-5 and TRBJ1-1; no reliable D call. Germline CDR1 is MNHEY and CDR2 is SVGAGI. V lost 4 bases and J 1 base, leaving 7 bases between the germline ends. This CDR3 contains 13 residues. The CDR3 region has the DNA TGTGCCAGCAGTTTATACGGGAACACTGAAGCTTTCTTT. Encoded protein: CASSLYGNTEAFF.

The chain has TRBV19 and TRBJ2-5, with a tentative D call TRBD1 (6 bases). V was clipped by 4 bases and J by 3 bases, with 9 bases between them. Germline CDR1 is LNHDA and CDR2 is SQIVND (reference sequence). CDR3 length: 13 amino acids. CDR3 region: CASSTTGKETQYF. For the CDR3, the DNA is TGTGCCAGTAGTACTACAGGGAAAGAGACCCAGTACTTC. Together with reference TRBV19 and TRBJ2-5, the CDR3 gives the full variable domain: DGGITQSPKYLFRKEGQNVTLSCEQNLNHDAMYWYRQDPGQGLRLIYYSQIVNDFQKGDIAEGYSVSREKKESFPLTVTSAQKNPTAFYLCASSTTGKETQYFGPGTRLLVL.

In nucleotides, the CDR3 is TGTGCCTGGAGTGATAAGATGCGCGGGGGCAAAGGCAATCAGCCCCAGCATTTT. This gives the protein CAWSDKMRGGKGNQPQHF. The genes are TRBV30 and TRBJ1-5, with D possibly matching TRBD1 (6 bases). Trimming removed 1 base at V and 2 bases at J, with 21 bases between. CDR3 length: 18 residues. Germline CDR1 is GTSNPN and CDR2 is SVGIG (reference sequence).

V usage is TRBV6-5 and J usage is TRBJ2-1; 9 nucleotides agree with TRBD2. Losses at the gene ends were 5 bases for V and 7 bases for J; bases not matched to a gene: 6. This CDR3 contains 14 residues. Per germline, CDR1 MNHEY and CDR2 SVGAGI. DNA for the CDR3: TGTGCCAGCAGTCTAGCGGGAACCAGTAATGAGCAGTTCTTC. Encoded protein: CASSLAGTSNEQFF.

This clone was detected a few times. The V and J genes are TRBV5-6 and TRBJ1-2; D is unresolved. This CDR3 comprises 15 residues. Germline loops: CDR1 SGHDT, CDR2 YYEEEE. The ends were cut back, 4 bases at V and 6 bases at J, with 19 bases in the middle. The CDR3 nucleotides read TGTGCCAGCAGCCCAGCGGCGGGGAGGAAGGATGGCTACACCTTC. The encoded protein is CASSPAAGRKDGYTF.

This chain joins TRBV19 and TRBJ1-5, with 7 nucleotides matching TRBD1. The trim removed 4 bases at V and 3 bases at J, leaving 3 bases unmatched. Per germline, CDR1 LNHDA and CDR2 SQIVND (reference sequence). This CDR3 region has 14 residues. CDR3 sequence: CASSTTGTNQPQHF. For the CDR3, the DNA is TGTGCCAGTAGTACGACAGGGACCAATCAGCCCCAGCATTTT.

This clone was seen a handful of times. This chain uses TRBV5-1 with TRBJ1-2, with no clear D. There are 13 residues in the CDR3. Trimming shortened V by 4 bases and J by 1 base, and 8 bases separated the two germline ends. Germline-derived CDR1 and CDR2 are SGHRS and YFSETQ. The CDR3 DNA is TGCGCCAGCAGCCCCGGGAATAACTATGGCTACACCTTC. It codes for CASSPGNNYGYTF.

This clone was seen only once. The gene calls are TRBV6-6 and TRBJ2-2; TRBD2 matches 7 bases. The CDR3 totals 16 residues. V gave up 2 bases and J gave up 7 bases; unmatched junction bases: 10. CDR1 is MNHNY, CDR2 SVGAGI, per germline (reference sequence). The CDR3 DNA sequence: TGTGCCAGCAGTTACAACGAAGCGGGGATAGGCGGGGAGCTGTTTTTT. Translation gives CASSYNEAGIGGELFF.